A selection of T cell receptor beta chains follows, all from one sample in a study of shared clonotypes between healthy human individuals. The repertoire was sequenced with immunoSEQ multiplex PCR; TCRdb's copy has only in-frame clones and lacks some. Seen here are 490,000 or so clones, 60% to 85% observed once, and the top ten hold 10% to 15%. Material for sequencing was PBMCs. Receptor source: a woman in her forties in good health. Some clones in this sample may be carry-over from other donors' samples. Each CDR3 is given with its conserved first and last residue. The D gene is left open where the match is weak. Some rows mark clone size as missing; the rest say once, few, many or name a class of expanded clone.

J: TRBJ1-1
size: -
V: TRBV18
D: TRBD1
CDR3: CASSPDRGNTEAFF
DNA: TGTGCCAGCTCACCTGACAGGGGCAACACTGAAGCTTTCTTT

J: TRBJ2-1
size: once
V: TRBV11-2
D: TRBD2
CDR3: CASSPGLAGGENEQFF
DNA: TGTGCCAGCAGCCCCGGACTAGCGGGAGGTGAAAATGAGCAGTTCTTC

J: TRBJ2-1
size: -
V: TRBV18
D: -
CDR3: CASSRDHAGSYNEQFF
DNA: TGTGCCAGCTCACGGGACCACGCGGGATCCTACAATGAGCAGTTCTTC

J: TRBJ2-7
size: -
V: TRBV6-5
D: TRBD1
CDR3: CASSYSGQGAVFEQYF
DNA: TGTGCCAGCAGTTACTCGGGACAGGGGGCGGTTTTCGAGCAGTACTTC

J: TRBJ2-4
size: once
V: TRBV4-1
D: TRBD1
CDR3: CASSQERKQQGPKNIQYF
DNA: TGCGCCAGCAGCCAAGAGAGGAAGCAACAGGGGCCCAAAAACATTCAGTACTTC

J: TRBJ2-6
size: -
V: TRBV5-4
D: TRBD2
CDR3: CASSETSGRSGANVLTF
DNA: TGTGCCAGCAGCGAGACTAGCGGGAGGTCTGGGGCCAACGTCCTGACTTTC

J: TRBJ2-7
size: -
V: TRBV9
D: TRBD2
CDR3: CASSAGGTSRSYEQYF
DNA: TGTGCCAGCAGCGCTGGGGGGACTAGCCGGAGCTACGAGCAGTACTTC

J: TRBJ2-3
size: -
V: TRBV5-4
D: -
CDR3: CASSLSYSRTDTQYF
DNA: TGTGCCAGCAGCTTGTCCTACTCGCGCACAGATACGCAGTATTTT

J: TRBJ2-1
size: few
V: TRBV28
D: TRBD2
CDR3: CASSPRGSGSSYNEQFF
DNA: TGTGCCAGCAGCCCAAGGGGTAGCGGGAGTTCCTACAATGAGCAGTTCTTC

J: TRBJ2-5
size: -
V: TRBV7-9
D: -
CDR3: CASAPAGQETQYF
DNA: TGTGCCAGCGCTCCGGCGGGGCAAGAGACCCAGTACTTC

J: TRBJ1-1
size: few
V: TRBV6-5
D: -
CDR3: CASSYSYRVDTEAFF
DNA: TGTGCCAGCAGTTACTCCTACAGGGTGGACACTGAAGCTTTCTTT

J: TRBJ2-1
size: -
V: TRBV15
D: -
CDR3: CATSRADTAAEQFF
DNA: TGTGCCACCAGCAGAGCGGATACAGCCGCTGAGCAGTTCTTC

J: TRBJ1-5
size: once
V: TRBV18
D: -
CDR3: CASSRDSLLWPQHF
DNA: TGTGCCAGCTCCCGAGACAGCCTGTTATGGCCCCAGCATTTT

J: TRBJ2-7
size: -
V: TRBV28
D: -
CDR3: CASGRASYEQYF
DNA: TGTGCCAGCGGCAGGGCCTCCTACGAGCAGTACTTC

J: TRBJ1-5
size: -
V: TRBV2
D: -
CDR3: CASRRGDTSNQPQHF
DNA: TGTGCCAGCAGGCGGGGGGACACTAGCAATCAGCCCCAGCATTTT

J: TRBJ2-3
size: few
V: TRBV5-1
D: -
CDR3: CAGSLEGSIPDTQYF
DNA: TGCGCCGGCAGCTTGGAAGGTAGCATCCCAGATACGCAGTATTTT

J: TRBJ2-3
size: -
V: TRBV5-1
D: TRBD2
CDR3: CASSLARLAGAPDTQYF
DNA: TGCGCCAGCAGCTTGGCCCGACTAGCGGGAGCTCCAGATACGCAGTATTTT

J: TRBJ2-7
size: -
V: TRBV4-1
D: -
CDR3: CASSQEPPVVGGEQYF
DNA: TGCGCCAGCAGCCAAGAACCCCCGGTGGTAGGCGGAGAGCAGTACTTC

J: TRBJ1-2
size: once
V: TRBV6-1
D: -
CDR3: CASSAMDTGYGYTF
DNA: TGTGCCAGCAGTGCCATGGACACGGGCTATGGCTACACCTTC

J: TRBJ1-4
size: -
V: TRBV6-6
D: -
CDR3: CASSYMGETTNEKLFF
DNA: TGTGCCAGCAGTTACATGGGGGAGACAACTAATGAAAAACTGTTTTTT

J: TRBJ2-7
size: once
V: TRBV7-2
D: -
CDR3: CASSLAPLGADEQYF
DNA: TGTGCCAGCAGCTTAGCCCCGTTGGGGGCTGACGAGCAGTACTTC

J: TRBJ1-6
size: -
V: TRBV27
D: -
CDR3: CASSLGEEISYNSPLHF
DNA: TGTGCCAGCAGTTTGGGGGAGGAGATCTCCTATAATTCACCCCTCCACTTT

J: TRBJ2-7
size: -
V: TRBV7-9
D: -
CDR3: CASSSTSYEQYF
DNA: TGTGCCAGCAGCTCTACTAGCTACGAGCAGTACTTC

J: TRBJ2-7
size: -
V: TRBV5-1
D: -
CDR3: CASSFDTPYEQYF
DNA: TGCGCCAGCAGCTTTGATACTCCCTACGAGCAGTACTTC

J: TRBJ2-7
size: -
V: TRBV30
D: -
CDR3: CAWSTGQEEQYF
DNA: TGTGCCTGGAGCACAGGGCAAGAAGAGCAGTACTTC

J: TRBJ2-2
size: -
V: TRBV2
D: -
CDR3: CASRNNVGGELFF
DNA: TGTGCCAGCAGAAATAACGTGGGCGGGGAGCTGTTTTTT

J: TRBJ1-1
size: -
V: TRBV7-9
D: TRBD1
CDR3: CASSLLGTGVAEAFF
DNA: TGTGCCAGCAGCTTACTTGGGACAGGGGTTGCTGAAGCTTTCTTT

J: TRBJ2-5
size: -
V: TRBV5-1
D: TRBD1
CDR3: CASRSGTGVVTQYF
DNA: TGCGCCAGCAGGTCCGGGACAGGGGTGGTGACCCAGTACTTC

J: TRBJ2-7
size: -
V: TRBV11-2
D: TRBD2
CDR3: CASSLKREGRHTEQYF
DNA: TGTGCCAGCAGCTTAAAGCGGGAGGGCCGACATACCGAGCAGTACTTC

J: TRBJ1-5
size: -
V: TRBV28
D: TRBD1
CDR3: CASRPDRADQPQHF
DNA: TGTGCCAGCAGACCCGACAGGGCGGATCAGCCCCAGCATTTT

J: TRBJ1-5
size: -
V: TRBV5-1
D: TRBD1
CDR3: CASSLVGDRAQPQHF
DNA: TGCGCCAGCAGCTTGGTAGGGGACAGGGCTCAGCCCCAGCATTTT

J: TRBJ2-7
size: -
V: TRBV19
D: -
CDR3: CASSTPGQGDEQYF
DNA: TGTGCCAGTAGTACCCCGGGACAAGGAGACGAGCAGTACTTC

J: TRBJ2-2
size: many
V: TRBV19
D: TRBD2
CDR3: CASSTGTSGSSGTGELFF
DNA: TGTGCCAGTAGTACCGGGACTAGCGGGAGTTCGGGCACCGGGGAGCTGTTTTTT

J: TRBJ2-7
size: once
V: TRBV9
D: -
CDR3: CASSVGGPLYEQYF
DNA: TGTGCCAGCAGCGTAGGTGGGCCCCTCTACGAGCAGTACTTC

J: TRBJ1-3
size: once
V: TRBV5-6
D: -
CDR3: CASSLGWNPSGNTIYF
DNA: TGTGCCAGCAGCTTGGGGTGGAACCCATCTGGAAACACCATATATTTT

J: TRBJ1-2
size: -
V: TRBV11-2
D: TRBD1
CDR3: CASSPDRNYGYTF
DNA: TGTGCCAGCAGCCCGGACAGGAACTATGGCTACACCTTC

J: TRBJ2-1
size: -
V: TRBV9
D: TRBD2
CDR3: CASSVEGTSLVEQFF
DNA: TGTGCCAGCAGCGTAGAGGGGACTAGCTTAGTTGAACAGTTCTTC

J: TRBJ2-3
size: -
V: TRBV5-4
D: -
CDR3: CASSGPGQDTQYF
DNA: TGTGCCAGCAGCGGCCCGGGACAAGATACGCAGTATTTT

J: TRBJ2-5
size: -
V: TRBV19
D: TRBD2
CDR3: CASSRGLASQETQYF
DNA: TGTGCCAGTAGTAGGGGACTAGCGTCCCAAGAGACCCAGTACTTC

J: TRBJ2-7
size: many
V: TRBV27
D: TRBD1
CDR3: CASSPGTAFSYEQYF
DNA: TGTGCCAGCAGTCCCGGGACAGCCTTCTCCTACGAGCAGTACTTC

J: TRBJ1-5
size: many
V: TRBV30
D: -
CDR3: CAWSVGGDYSNQPQHF
DNA: TGTGCCTGGAGTGTAGGGGGTGACTATAGCAATCAGCCCCAGCATTTT

J: TRBJ2-1
size: -
V: TRBV9
D: TRBD1
CDR3: CASSIGQGLSSYNEQFF
DNA: TGTGCCAGCAGCATCGGACAGGGCTTGAGCTCCTACAATGAGCAGTTCTTC

J: TRBJ2-1
size: -
V: TRBV6-4
D: TRBD1
CDR3: CASSGDSKDEQFF
DNA: TGTGCCAGCAGTGGGGACAGCAAGGATGAGCAGTTCTTC

J: TRBJ2-7
size: few
V: TRBV27
D: TRBD2
CDR3: CASSLYSRLAGNEQYF
DNA: TGTGCCAGCAGTTTATACTCACGGCTAGCGGGAAACGAGCAGTACTTC

J: TRBJ2-6
size: -
V: TRBV28
D: -
CDR3: CASSPTTGSGANVLTF
DNA: TGTGCCAGCAGTCCGACGACGGGCTCTGGGGCCAACGTCCTGACTTTC

J: TRBJ2-1
size: -
V: TRBV7-9
D: TRBD2
CDR3: CASSLRGLAGLEQFF
DNA: TGTGCCAGCAGCTTACGTGGACTAGCGGGACTTGAGCAGTTCTTC

J: TRBJ2-5
size: -
V: TRBV9
D: TRBD2
CDR3: CASSRSIAGGGETQYF
DNA: TGTGCCAGCAGCCGATCGATAGCGGGTGGGGGTGAGACCCAGTACTTC

J: TRBJ2-1
size: many
V: TRBV11-2
D: -
CDR3: CASSLGPGASYNEQFF
DNA: TGTGCCAGCAGCTTAGGTCCGGGGGCTAGTTACAATGAGCAGTTCTTC

J: TRBJ2-2
size: -
V: TRBV7-3
D: -
CDR3: CASSYTTGELFF
DNA: TGTGCCAGCAGCTACACAACCGGGGAGCTGTTTTTT

J: TRBJ2-5
size: few
V: TRBV29-1
D: -
CDR3: CSVQARVRETQYF
DNA: TGCAGCGTTCAGGCCAGGGTCAGGGAGACCCAGTACTTC

J: TRBJ1-3
size: many
V: TRBV10-2
D: -
CDR3: CASSPAAPRNSGNTIYF
DNA: TGCGCCAGCAGCCCCGCCGCCCCGAGAAACTCTGGAAACACCATATATTTT

J: TRBJ2-1
size: -
V: TRBV29-1
D: TRBD2
CDR3: CSVESSGSDEQFF
DNA: TGCAGCGTTGAGTCTAGCGGGAGCGATGAGCAGTTCTTC

J: TRBJ2-5
size: -
V: TRBV2
D: -
CDR3: CASSETGTGQYF
DNA: TGTGCCAGCAGTGAAACAGGGACCGGGCAGTACTTC

J: TRBJ2-7
size: -
V: TRBV23-1
D: -
CDR3: CASNRVSYEQYF
DNA: TGCGCCAGCAACAGGGTTTCATACGAGCAGTACTTC

J: TRBJ2-5
size: -
V: TRBV10-3
D: TRBD2
CDR3: CAISAPGLAGVRETQYF
DNA: TGTGCCATCAGTGCCCCCGGACTAGCGGGAGTTAGAGAGACCCAGTACTTC